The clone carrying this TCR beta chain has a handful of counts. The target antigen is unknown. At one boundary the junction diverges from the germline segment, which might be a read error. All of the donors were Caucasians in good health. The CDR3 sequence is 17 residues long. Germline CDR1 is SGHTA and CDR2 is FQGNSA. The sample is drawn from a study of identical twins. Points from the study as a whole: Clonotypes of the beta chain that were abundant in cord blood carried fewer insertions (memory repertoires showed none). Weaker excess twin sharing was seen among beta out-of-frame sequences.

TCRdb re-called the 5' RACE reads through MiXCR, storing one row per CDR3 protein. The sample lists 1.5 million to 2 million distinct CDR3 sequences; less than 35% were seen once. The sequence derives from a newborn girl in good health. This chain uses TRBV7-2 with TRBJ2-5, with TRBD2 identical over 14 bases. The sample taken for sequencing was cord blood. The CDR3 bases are TGTGCCAGCACCTTAGGGACTAGCGGGAGAGGGAGCGAGACCCAGTACTTC. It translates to CASTLGTSGRGSETQYF. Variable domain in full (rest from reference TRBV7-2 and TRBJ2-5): GAGVSQSPSNKVTEKGKDVELRCDPISGHTALYWYRQSLGQGLEFLIYFQGNSAPDKSGLPSDRFSAERTGGSVSTLTIQRTQQEDSAVYLCASTLGTSGRGSETQYFGPGTRLLVL.